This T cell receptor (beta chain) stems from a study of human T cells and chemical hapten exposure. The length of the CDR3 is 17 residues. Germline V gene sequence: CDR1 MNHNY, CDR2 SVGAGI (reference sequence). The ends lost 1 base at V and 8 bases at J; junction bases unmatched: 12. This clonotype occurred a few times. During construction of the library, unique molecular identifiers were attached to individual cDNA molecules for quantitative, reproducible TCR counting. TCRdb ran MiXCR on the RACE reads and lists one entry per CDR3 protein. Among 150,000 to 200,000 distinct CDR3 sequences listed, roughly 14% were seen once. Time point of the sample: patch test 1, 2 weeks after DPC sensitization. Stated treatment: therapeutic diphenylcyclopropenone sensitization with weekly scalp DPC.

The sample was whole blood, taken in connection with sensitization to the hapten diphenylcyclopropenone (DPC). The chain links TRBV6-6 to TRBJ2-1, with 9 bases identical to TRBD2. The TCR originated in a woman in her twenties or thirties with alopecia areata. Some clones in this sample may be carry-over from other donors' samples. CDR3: CASSYFEASGTSYEQFF. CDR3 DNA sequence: TGTGCCAGCAGTTACTTCGAAGCCTCCGGGACTAGCTATGAGCAGTTCTTC.